Shown below are 25 T cell receptor beta chains from a single sample sequenced in a study of graft-versus-host responses after intestinal transplantation. These receptors are not linked to any known antigen. The data were produced by immunoSEQ multiplex PCR, yet TCRdb's version contains in-frame clones alone and is incomplete. The sample holds some 100,000 clones, about 90% seen once. The source was unstimulated CD8+ T cells sorted from spleen or lymph node cells, collected before intestinal transplant. These receptors were taken from a human donor who received an intestinal transplant.

Within the sample, this clone is medium-sized. The chain combines TRBV6-4 with TRBJ2-3; 8 bases map to TRBD2. With 0 bases clipped from V and 0 bases from J, the junction kept 2 bases outside the gene matches. The CDR3 has 16 residues. Looked up from germline, CDR1 is MRHNA and CDR2 is SNTAGT. The CDR3 bases are TGTGCCAGCAGTGACTCGGCTAGCGGGAGCACAGATACGCAGTATTTT. It specifies CASSDSASGSTDTQYF.

This chain uses TRBV11-2 with TRBJ2-3; D unresolved. V lost 3 bases and J lost 2, with 0 bases in between. CDR1 and CDR2 (germline): SGHAT, FQNNGV. CDR3 length: 11 amino acids. The DNA of the CDR3 is TGTGCCAGCAGCTTCACAGATACGCAGTATTTT. Amino acid sequence: CASSFTDTQYF.

The chain joins TRBV6-5 to TRBJ2-7; D is undetermined. Germline lookup yields CDR1 MNHEY and CDR2 SVGAGI. The CDR3 consists of 13 residues. The V gene lost 0 bases and the J gene lost 2 bases, with 5 bases spanning the gap. The CDR3 loop is CASSYSGTYEQYF. CDR3 sequence (DNA): TGTGCCAGCAGTTACTCGGGAACCTACGAGCAGTACTTC.

This chain connects TRBV12-5 to TRBJ2-5, with TRBD2 identical over 9 bases. The J call may not be correct, given that the DNA end is closer to TRBJ2-7. This CDR3 spans 15 amino acids. Germline V gene lookup returns CDR1 LGHNT and CDR2 FRNRAP. The CDR3 region is CASGLLPSGTYEQYF. CDR3 DNA: TGTGCTAGTGGTCTTTTACCTAGCGGGACTTACGAGCAGTACTTC.

The rearrangement uses TRBV27 and TRBJ2-3, with D tentatively TRBD2 (6 bases). V lost 5 bases and J lost 5, with 17 bases in between. Germline CDR1 reads MNHEY; CDR2 reads SMNVEV (reference sequence). CDR3 length equals 15 residues. CDR3 protein: CASSKSVLAIDTQYF. The CDR3 DNA is TGTGCCAGCAGTAAAAGCGTCCTAGCGATAGATACGCAGTATTTT.

The V call is TRBV2, the J call TRBJ2-1, with D perhaps TRBD2 (5 bases). This CDR3 has 14 residues. V gave up 6 bases and J gave up 8 bases, with 17 bases separating them. CDR1 is SNHLY and CDR2 is FYNNEI in the germline V gene. The chain's CDR3 is CASREHFEGYEQFF. For the CDR3, the DNA is TGTGCCAGCAGAGAACACTTTGAGGGCTATGAGCAGTTCTTC.

The chain is built from TRBV6-5 and TRBJ2-7, with 9 bases identical to TRBD2. Losses at the gene ends were 5 bases for V and 3 bases for J; bases not matched to a gene: 5. CDR1 and CDR2 from the germline V gene are MNHEY and SVGAGI. This CDR3 is built from 14 residues. The CDR3: CASSTGTSLYEQYF. The CDR3 DNA follows: TGTGCCAGCAGTACCGGGACTAGCCTCTACGAGCAGTACTTC.

The rearrangement links TRBV25-1 to TRBJ2-7; D gene ambiguous. Trimming stripped 3 bases from V and 4 bases from J, with 10 bases between. In germline, CDR1 is MGHDK, CDR2 SYGVNS. This CDR3 region has 13 residues. The CDR3 is CASSDSGRYEQYF. The CDR3 DNA follows: TGTGCCAGCAGTGATTCTGGCAGGTACGAGCAGTACTTC.

The chain has TRBV6-5 and TRBJ1-5; D gene unclear. Germline CDR1 and CDR2: MNHEY and SVGAGI. CDR3 size: 15 residues. V was trimmed by 2 bases and J by 5 bases, leaving 13 bases between them. The CDR3 nucleotides are TGTGCCAGCAGTTACAGCGGTAGTGGGGATCAGCCCCAGCATTTT. Its translation is CASSYSGSGDQPQHF.

The J gene is TRBJ2-5, the V gene TRBV4-2, with 10 bases lining up with TRBD2. This CDR3 region has 16 residues. CDR1 is LGHNA, CDR2 YNFKEQ, per germline. V gave up 5 bases and J gave up 2 bases; unmatched junction bases: 8. In DNA, the CDR3 is TGTGCCAGCAGCACCCGTCAGCGGGGGGGGCAAGAGACCCAGTACTTC. Amino acids: CASSTRQRGGQETQYF.

This chain joins TRBV30 and TRBJ2-4; D may be TRBD1 (5 bases). The CDR3 is 15 residues long. V shed 5 bases and J shed 2 bases, with 16 bases lying between them. Germline assignment: CDR1 GTSNPN and CDR2 SVGIG (reference sequence). The CDR3 is CAWVLGESSKNIQYF. In DNA, the CDR3 is TGTGCCTGGGTCTTAGGGGAATCTTCCAAAAACATTCAGTACTTC.

The chain recombines TRBV19 with TRBJ2-7, with D maybe TRBD1 (5 bases). Germline V gene data show CDR1 as LNHDA and CDR2 as SQIVND (reference sequence). The CDR3 consists of 12 residues. The V end was cut by 6 bases, the J end by 6 bases, with 12 bases between. The CDR3 DNA is TGTGCCAGTAGGGCAGGGTGGGGCGAGCAGTACTTC. Encoded protein: CASRAGWGEQYF.

This CDR3 is CASSFGTAPAYEQYF. In nucleotides, the CDR3 is TGTGCCAGCAGCTTCGGGACAGCACCGGCCTACGAGCAGTACTTC. The J gene is TRBJ2-7, the V gene TRBV9; 7 bases match TRBD1. Germline V lookup: CDR1 SGDLS, CDR2 YYNGEE. With V trimmed by 4 bases and J by 2 bases, 9 bases remained unmatched. The CDR3 is 15 amino acids.

The V and J genes are TRBV9 and TRBJ2-6; no clear D gene. V lost 4 bases and J lost 0, with 11 bases in between. Germline lookup yields CDR1 SGDLS and CDR2 YYNGEE. This CDR3 has 16 amino acids. The CDR3: CASSSTRVSGANVLTF. The CDR3 DNA reads TGTGCCAGCAGCTCCACACGCGTCTCTGGGGCCAACGTCCTGACTTTC.

This chain uses TRBV7-3 with TRBJ2-1, with a tentative D call TRBD2 (5 bases). With 1 base removed from V and 4 bases from J, the gap between germline ends came to 14 bases. This CDR3 region has 16 residues. In germline, CDR1 is SGHTA, CDR2 FQGTGA. The CDR3 DNA sequence: TGTGCCAGCAGCTTAATTTCTGGCGGGCCTTACAATGAGCAGTTCTTC. Its translation is CASSLISGGPYNEQFF. The full variable domain, its missing parts supplied by reference TRBV7-3 and TRBJ2-1, is GAGVSQTPSNKVTEKGKYVELRCDPISGHTALYWYRQSLGQGPEFLIYFQGTGAADDSGLPNDRFFAVRPEGSVSTLKIQRTERGDSAVYLCASSLISGGPYNEQFFGPGTRLTVL.

This chain joins TRBV29-1 and TRBJ2-5, with D uncertain. CDR1 is SQVTM and CDR2 is ANQGSEA in the germline V gene. The CDR3 runs 14 residues. The germline V and J ends were trimmed by 0 bases and 3 bases, with 11 bases remaining between them. The DNA for the CDR3 is TGCAGCGTTGAAGAGGTTGAGGATGAAGAGACCCAGTACTTC. It yields the protein CSVEEVEDEETQYF.

This chain uses TRBV13 with TRBJ1-1; D is undetermined. Germline V gives CDR1 PRHDT, CDR2 FYEKMQ (reference sequence). V lost 5 bases to trimming and J lost 4 bases, with 14 bases between them. The CDR3 loop spans 14 amino acids. Here the CDR3 reads CASSPSRRITEAFF. In DNA, the CDR3 is TGTGCCAGCAGCCCGTCCAGGAGGATCACTGAAGCTTTCTTT.

In this sample, this clone turned up once. This chain connects TRBV5-1 to TRBJ2-1; tentatively, D is TRBD1 (6 bases). Between the trimmed V and J ends, which lost 4 bases and 8 bases, there was a span of 22 bases. The CDR3 is made up of 16 amino acids. The germline V gene has CDR1 SGHRS and CDR2 YFSETQ. The CDR3 DNA is TGCGCCAGCAGCCGGGCCGGGACACCGAGGTACGATGAGCAGTTCTTC. Its protein is CASSRAGTPRYDEQFF.

This clone has just a few counts. The rearrangement uses TRBV7-9 and TRBJ2-1; D not resolved. Looked up from germline, CDR1 is SEHNR and CDR2 is FQNEAQ (reference sequence). Trimming removed 8 bases from V and 0 bases from J, with 8 bases in between. This CDR3 is built from 13 residues. The CDR3 reads CASLISSYNEQFF. CDR3 DNA: TGTGCCAGCCTAATTAGCTCCTACAATGAGCAGTTCTTC.

The chain recombines TRBV2 with TRBJ1-1; the D gene is possibly TRBD1 (6 bases). In germline, CDR1 is SNHLY, CDR2 FYNNEI. Trimming removed 3 bases from V and 5 bases from J, with 10 bases in between. The CDR3 is 13 amino acids. The CDR3 region has the DNA TGTGCCAGCAGTGATTGGGGGGCAACTGAAGCTTTCTTT. Its translation: CASSDWGATEAFF. Full variable domain (outside the CDR3, taken from reference TRBV2 and TRBJ1-1): EPEVTQTPSHQVTQMGQEVILRCVPISNHLYFYWYRQILGQKVEFLVSFYNNEISEKSEIFDDQFSVERPDGSNFTLKIRSTKLEDSAMYFCASSDWGATEAFFGQGTRLTVV.

V and J are TRBV4-1 and TRBJ2-7; the D gene is possibly TRBD1 (6 bases). The CDR3 totals 14 residues. V was clipped by 0 bases and J by 3 bases, with 9 bases between them. Germline V gives CDR1 MGHRA, CDR2 YSYEKL. The CDR3 protein is CASSQEPGDYEQYF. CDR3 nucleotide sequence: TGCGCCAGCAGCCAAGAACCAGGGGACTACGAGCAGTACTTC.

CDR3 coding DNA: TGTGCCAGCAGCGCAGGGGGTTCCTACAATGAGCAGTTCTTC. As protein: CASSAGGSYNEQFF. This sequence joins TRBV6-5 and TRBJ2-1, with 7 bases fitting TRBD1. The germline V gene encodes CDR1 MNHEY and CDR2 SVGAGI. This CDR3 comprises 14 residues. Trimming removed 6 bases from V and 1 base from J; junction bases left unmatched: 3.

Written as DNA, the CDR3 is TGTGCCAGCTCACCATTTGGCGACGAGTTAGCCAAAAACATTCAGTACTTC. As protein: CASSPFGDELAKNIQYF. The chain is built from TRBV18 and TRBJ2-4; D uncertain. Germline V gene data show CDR1 as KGHSH and CDR2 as LQKENI. The V end was cut by 2 bases, the J end by 0 bases, with 14 bases between. This CDR3 region has 17 residues.

V is TRBV7-2 and J is TRBJ2-7; D call uncertain. V was shortened by 1 base and J by 1 base, with 8 bases between the two germline ends. In germline, CDR1 is SGHTA, CDR2 FQGNSA. The length of the CDR3 is 14 residues. CDR3 DNA sequence: TGTGCCAGCAGCTTAGAAGCAAATTCCTACGAGCAGTACTTC. It specifies CASSLEANSYEQYF.

This rearrangement joins TRBV15 to TRBJ2-4; a possible D gene is TRBD1 (5 bases). Trimming removed 1 base from V and 0 bases from J, with 7 bases in between. Germline V lookup: CDR1 LNHNV, CDR2 YYDKDF (reference sequence). The CDR3 totals 15 residues. The CDR3 sequence: CATSRGGAAKNIQYF. CDR3 coding DNA: TGTGCCACCAGCAGAGGGGGCGCAGCCAAAAACATTCAGTACTTC.